These 19 T cell receptor beta chains originate from one sample sequenced in a study of T cells in Graves' hyperthyroidism and ophthalmopathy. RNA transcripts gave rise to amplified TCR beta CDR3 regions. Using the HTBI primer set, a first-round RT-PCR was run on the TCR CDR3. TCRdb re-analysed the multiplex PCR reads in MiXCR, keeping a single row per CDR3 protein. The sample yields some 620,000 distinct CDR3 sequences, about 17% seen once. Sequenced material: blood. The receptors were gathered from a young woman with Graves' hyperthyroidism.

This clonotype was seen ten or more times. This sequence joins TRBV2 and TRBJ1-4, with 7 bases aligning to TRBD1. The CDR3 has 13 residues. V shed 3 bases, J shed 7 bases, and the junction held 2 bases outside the gene matches. Per the germline V gene, CDR1 is SNHLY and CDR2 is FYNNEI. This chain's CDR3 is CASSDQGGEKLFF. The CDR3 DNA is TGTGCCAGCAGTGACCAGGGGGGTGAAAAACTGTTTTTT.

This clonotype was seen many times. This rearrangement joins TRBV2 to TRBJ1-5, with a possible D match to TRBD1 (6 bases). Trimming cost V 7 bases and J 3 bases, with 10 bases left between them. CDR3 length equals 13 residues. In germline, CDR1 is SNHLY, CDR2 FYNNEI. The CDR3 here is CASNRDINQPQHF. CDR3 in DNA: TGTGCCAGCAATCGGGACATCAATCAGCCCCAGCATTTT.

The CDR3 coding sequence is TGTGCCAGCACCCGGACTACCACAGATACGCAGTATTTT. Residues: CASTRTTTDTQYF. The rearrangement links TRBV6-1 to TRBJ2-3; possible D gene TRBD2, 6 bases. Germline CDR1 reads MNHNS; CDR2 reads SASEGT. The ends were cut back, 7 bases at V and 2 bases at J, with 10 bases in the middle. The CDR3 extends over 13 amino acids.

At least ten counts were recorded for this clonotype. This rearrangement joins TRBV25-1 to TRBJ1-5; D is perhaps TRBD1 (5 bases). Trimming shortened V by 5 bases and J by 0 bases, and 11 bases separated the two germline ends. The CDR3 extends over 15 amino acids. Germline loops: CDR1 MGHDK, CDR2 SYGVNS. The CDR3 reads CASSNDRYSNQPQHF. Here the CDR3 DNA reads TGTGCCAGCAGTAATGACAGATATAGCAATCAGCCCCAGCATTTT.

This clonotype was seen only a few times. The rearrangement links TRBV29-1 to TRBJ1-3, with 7 bases aligning to TRBD1. Germline CDR1 is SQVTM and CDR2 is ANQGSEA. This CDR3 is 14 amino acids long. Trimming removed 6 bases from V and 2 bases from J; junction bases left unmatched: 7. The CDR3 here is CSVASGGTGNTIYF. For the CDR3, the DNA is TGCAGCGTCGCCTCAGGGGGAACTGGAAACACCATATATTTT.

The chain uses TRBV6-5 and TRBJ2-7, with D perhaps matching TRBD2 (6 bases). The CDR3 totals 18 residues. The germline V and J ends were trimmed by 0 bases and 0 bases, with 18 bases remaining between them. Per the germline V gene, CDR1 is MNHEY and CDR2 is SVGAGI. CDR3 loop: CASSYSSGPGPSSYEQYF. CDR3 nucleotide sequence: TGTGCCAGCAGTTACTCGAGCGGGCCGGGACCGAGCTCCTACGAGCAGTACTTC.

In its sample, this clonotype was seen many times. The chain joins TRBV11-2 to TRBJ2-7; 12 nucleotides match TRBD2. Trimming cost V 5 bases and J 7 bases; bases outside gene matches: 3. The CDR3 sequence is 13 residues long. From germline, CDR1 is SGHAT and CDR2 FQNNGV. The CDR3 region has the DNA TGTGCCAGCAGCGCCGGACTAGCGGGAGAGCAGTACTTC. This codes for CASSAGLAGEQYF.

The genes are TRBV6-2 or TRBV6-3 and TRBJ2-6; 7 bases are a match to TRBD1. Losses at the gene ends were 7 bases for V and 1 base for J; bases not matched to a gene: 16. Germline V gene lookup returns CDR1 MNHEY and CDR2 SVGEGT. This CDR3 has 19 residues. CDR3 coding DNA: TGTGCCAGCAATCGTATCGACAGGGCGCACCCATCTGGGGCCAACGTCCTGACTTTC. Residues: CASNRIDRAHPSGANVLTF.

The genes are TRBV7-3 and TRBJ2-1; 8 positions agree with TRBD2. The junction had 7 bases not matched to a gene; V was cut back by 4 bases and J by 5 bases. The germline V gene has CDR1 SGHTA and CDR2 FQGTGA. This CDR3 has 15 residues. CDR3 region: CASSSLGLGDNEQFF. As DNA, the CDR3 is TGTGCCAGCAGCTCGTTGGGACTAGGTGACAATGAGCAGTTCTTC. Using reference TRBV7-3 and TRBJ2-1 for the parts outside the CDR3, the full variable domain is GAGVSQTPSNKVTEKGKYVELRCDPISGHTALYWYRQSLGQGPEFLIYFQGTGAADDSGLPNDRFFAVRPEGSVSTLKIQRTERGDSAVYLCASSSLGLGDNEQFFGPGTRLTVL.

This clonotype was seen only a few times. The CDR3 sequence is CASRYGTVNTGELFF. The CDR3 DNA sequence: TGTGCCAGCAGATATGGGACGGTGAACACCGGGGAGCTGTTTTTT. This chain links TRBV12-3 or TRBV12-4 with TRBJ2-2; either TRBD1 or TRBD2 may fit D (5 bases each). The CDR3 loop spans 15 amino acids. V lost 6 bases to trimming and J lost 1 base, with 12 bases between them.

The rearrangement links TRBV7-9 to TRBJ2-1; 11 nucleotides match TRBD1. V lost 3 bases, J lost 6 bases, and 4 bases stayed unmatched. Germline values: CDR1 SEHNR, CDR2 FQNEAQ (reference sequence). The CDR3 runs 15 residues. CDR3 sequence: CASSFRGTGGNEQFF. In nucleotides, the CDR3 is TGTGCCAGCAGCTTTCGCGGGACAGGGGGCAATGAGCAGTTCTTC. Filled out from reference TRBV7-9 and TRBJ2-1, the complete variable domain reads DTGVSQNPRHKITKRGQNVTFRCDPISEHNRLYWYRQTLGQGPEFLTYFQNEAQLEKSRLLSDRFSAERPKGSFSTLEIQRTEQGDSAMYLCASSFRGTGGNEQFFGPGTRLTVL.

The chain joins TRBV5-5 to TRBJ2-1; D is unresolved. Germline CDR1 SGHKS, CDR2 YYEKEE (reference sequence). V lost 0 bases and J lost 9, with 10 bases in between. The CDR3 consists of 13 residues. The CDR3 DNA sequence: TGTGCCAGCAGCTTGGGTGCCGGTAGTGAGCAGTTCTTC. This encodes CASSLGAGSEQFF.

This clonotype was seen a few times. This chain joins TRBV4-1 and TRBJ2-7; no definite D call. Germline assignment: CDR1 MGHRA and CDR2 YSYEKL. The V and J ends lost 3 bases and 5 bases respectively, with 17 bases between them. The CDR3 spans 15 residues. The CDR3 protein is CASSQPISRPDEQYF. In DNA, the CDR3 is TGCGCCAGCAGCCAGCCCATTTCAAGGCCTGACGAGCAGTACTTC.

This clonotype occurred many times. The chain recombines TRBV2 with TRBJ2-3; 10 bases are shared with TRBD2. The CDR3 has 15 residues. V was pared by 2 bases and J by 4 bases, with 3 bases of the junction left unmatched. Germline CDR1 and CDR2: SNHLY and FYNNEI. CDR3 DNA sequence: TGTGCCAGCAGTGAAAGCGGGAGGGCCCCAGATACGCAGTATTTT. Its protein is CASSESGRAPDTQYF. Complete variable domain (other parts from reference TRBV2 and TRBJ2-3): EPEVTQTPSHQVTQMGQEVILRCVPISNHLYFYWYRQILGQKVEFLVSFYNNEISEKSEIFDDQFSVERPDGSNFTLKIRSTKLEDSAMYFCASSESGRAPDTQYFGPGTRLTVL.

The rearrangement joins TRBV18 to TRBJ2-1, with D perhaps TRBD1 (5 bases). Germline V gene lookup returns CDR1 KGHSH and CDR2 LQKENI. V was clipped by 3 bases and J by 5 bases, with 11 bases between them. The CDR3 runs 14 residues. CDR3 DNA: TGTGCCAGCTCACCTAGGACAAGAAACAATGAGCAGTTCTTC. Translated: CASSPRTRNNEQFF.

This clonotype has more than one count but fewer than ten. The V gene is TRBV30, the J gene TRBJ2-2; possibly TRBD2 for D (6 bases). There are 14 residues in the CDR3. V was trimmed by 6 bases and J by 0 bases, leaving 11 bases between them. The V gene's germline CDR1 is GTSNPN and CDR2 SVGIG (reference sequence). The CDR3 DNA follows: TGTGCCTGTAAGCGGGCCCCGAACACCGGGGAGCTGTTTTTT. Residues: CACKRAPNTGELFF.

V is TRBV5-1 and J is TRBJ1-2; the match to TRBD1 covers 8 bases. The ends lost 4 bases at V and 7 bases at J; junction bases unmatched: 6. CDR3 length: 13 amino acids. Germline assignment: CDR1 SGHRS and CDR2 YFSETQ. The CDR3 nucleotides read TGCGCCAGCAGCACCGGGACAGGATCTGGCTACACCTTC. Translated, it gives CASSTGTGSGYTF.

The chain is built from TRBV5-1 and TRBJ1-4, with D uncertain. V gave up 4 bases and J gave up 4 bases, with 17 bases separating them. Germline loops: CDR1 SGHRS, CDR2 YFSETQ. CDR3 length: 16 residues. CDR3 in DNA: TGCGCCAGCAGCACGAGCATGCCAGGCCTTAATGAAAAACTGTTTTTT. This translates into CASSTSMPGLNEKLFF.

V gene TRBV20-1 combines with J gene TRBJ1-5, with TRBD1 matching over 7 bases. CDR1 is DFQATT, CDR2 SNEGSKA, per germline (reference sequence). The CDR3 contains 14 residues. The junction had 9 bases not matched to a gene; V was cut back by 3 bases and J by 7 bases. DNA for the CDR3: TGCAGTGCTAGCGACGTGGGACAGAACCAGCCCCAGCATTTT. It yields the protein CSASDVGQNQPQHF.